This T cell receptor (beta chain) was found in a study of T cell changes during pregnancy in multiple sclerosis. Trimming shortened V by 3 bases and J by 0 bases, and 8 bases separated the two germline ends. This CDR3 region has 14 residues. CDR1 and CDR2 from the germline V gene are PRHDT and FYEKMQ (reference sequence). Profiled with immunoSEQ multiplex PCR; TCRdb holds only in-frame clones, not every one. The sample consists of under 50,000 clones, about 92% of them appearing once. V gene TRBV13 combines with J gene TRBJ1-1; no clear D. The receptor's source is a female donor with multiple sclerosis, enrolled in a pregnancy study. This specimen was CD8+ T cells from peripheral blood mononuclear cells, taken in the third trimester of pregnancy. The CDR3 nucleotides read TGTGCCAGCAGCTTCCGCGCCTTGAACACTGAAGCTTTCTTT. Translated, it gives CASSFRALNTEAFF.